The source of this TCR beta chain is a study of blood T cell repertoires in COVID-19. Overall study: The United States, Italy and Spain were the sources of the acute and convalescent COVID-19 samples.

CDR3 length: 11 amino acids. Germline CDR1 reads SGHTS; CDR2 reads YDEGEE. V lost 5 bases and J lost 9, with 9 bases in between. Per the authors' pipeline: The authors estimated nucleated cell counts from reference gene primer amplification. Profiled with immunoSEQ multiplex PCR; TCRdb holds only in-frame clones, not every one. The V and J calls and clone size were taken over from that table, and D and trimming were inferred from the DNA. The sample contains about 180,000 clones, nearly 80% of which appear only once. This clonotype originated in a woman in her 70s with acute or convalescent COVID-19. The specimen was peripheral blood. J is TRBJ2-1 and V is TRBV5-8; D uncertain. In DNA form, the CDR3 reads TGTGCCAGCAGTCCCCTAAGTGAGCAGTTCTTC. Its protein is CASSPLSEQFF.